These 11 T cell receptor beta chains were sequenced from one sample in a study of cytomegalovirus exposure and HLA in healthy donors. This PCR relied on a set of 60 Vbeta primers and 13 Jbeta primers. Sequenced by immunoSEQ multiplex PCR; TCRdb stores in-frame clones only, minus some. The sample has 150,000 or so clones. Sequencing was carried out using PBMCs. The receptors were sampled from a woman in her forties in good health and CMV-seropositive.

The gene calls are TRBV6-1 and TRBJ1-1; no definite D call. Trimming cost V 6 bases and J 2 bases, with 10 bases left between them. The CDR3 contains 13 residues. Germline CDR1 and CDR2: MNHNS and SASEGT. In DNA form, the CDR3 reads TGTGCCAGCAGCTTTACTGGTAACACTGAAGCTTTCTTT. It encodes CASSFTGNTEAFF.

The V and J genes are TRBV2 and TRBJ2-2; TRBD2 matches 8 bases. Germline values: CDR1 SNHLY, CDR2 FYNNEI. J was trimmed by 6 bases and V by 7 bases; bases with no gene match: 13. The CDR3 consists of 16 residues. The CDR3 region is CASTPERGQSAGELFF. Here the CDR3 DNA reads TGTGCCAGCACTCCTGAGCGGGGGCAAAGCGCCGGGGAGCTGTTTTTT.

The rearrangement uses TRBV7-6 and TRBJ2-7, with D possibly being TRBD1 (5 bases). Germline lookup yields CDR1 SGHVS and CDR2 FNYEAQ. The CDR3 covers 14 residues. Trimming took off 1 base at V and 5 bases at J, with 12 bases between the two ends. In DNA form, the CDR3 reads TGTGCCAGCAGCTTAGATATGGAAGGGGACGAGCAGTACTTC. It specifies CASSLDMEGDEQYF.

The chain employs TRBV28 and TRBJ2-1; 9 bases are a match to TRBD2. Germline CDR1 and CDR2: MDHEN and SYDVKM. J lost 2 bases, V lost 4 bases, and 6 bases had no gene match. The CDR3 is 16 residues long. The CDR3 region has the DNA TGTGCCAGCAGTTCTCCTAGCGGGAAGGCCTACAATGAGCAGTTCTTC. This encodes CASSSPSGKAYNEQFF. The full variable domain, its missing parts supplied by reference TRBV28 and TRBJ2-1, is DVKVTQSSRYLVKRTGEKVFLECVQDMDHENMFWYRQDPGLGLRLIYFSYDVKMKEKGDIPEGYSVSREKKERFSLILESASTNQTSMYLCASSSPSGKAYNEQFFGPGTRLTVL.

The chain employs TRBV4-1 and TRBJ2-7, with 8 nucleotides matching TRBD1. This CDR3 is built from 17 residues. V was clipped by 0 bases and J by 2 bases; unmatched bases: 9. Looked up from germline, CDR1 is MGHRA and CDR2 is YSYEKL. In nucleotides, the CDR3 is TGCGCCAGCAGCCAAGATCATTCGGGACAGGTTACCTACGAGCAGTACTTC. Amino acids: CASSQDHSGQVTYEQYF.

This clone is classed as medium-sized by frequency. This sequence joins TRBV6-1 and TRBJ2-3; 7 bases line up with TRBD2. J was trimmed by 0 bases and V by 6 bases; bases with no gene match: 6. Looked up from germline, CDR1 is MNHNS and CDR2 is SASEGT. The CDR3 contains 15 residues. The CDR3 DNA follows: TGTGCCAGCAGATCTTCGGGGGGTAGCACAGATACGCAGTATTTT. This codes for CASRSSGGSTDTQYF.

The rearrangement uses TRBV29-1 and TRBJ2-7, with 10 nucleotides matching TRBD1. The CDR3 covers 13 residues. The germline CDR1 and CDR2 sequences are SQVTM and ANQGSEA. V lost 7 bases and J lost 2; bases outside the gene matches: 5. In DNA form, the CDR3 reads TGCAGCGCCCGGGACAGGGGTCCCTACGAGCAGTACTTC. It codes for CSARDRGPYEQYF.

The V gene is TRBV15, the J gene TRBJ1-3; no definite D call. The length of the CDR3 is 16 residues. CDR1 is LNHNV, CDR2 YYDKDF, per germline (reference sequence). V was shortened by 0 bases and J by 4 bases, with 13 bases between the two germline ends. As DNA, the CDR3 is TGTGCCACCAGCAGAGATACCCAGTTCTCCGGAAACACCATATATTTT. Translation gives CATSRDTQFSGNTIYF. Combining the CDR3 with reference TRBV15 and TRBJ1-3 gives the whole variable domain DAMVIQNPRYQVTQFGKPVTLSCSQTLNHNVMYWYQQKSSQAPKLLFHYYDKDFNNEADTPDNFQSRRPNTSFCFLDIRSPGLGDTAMYLCATSRDTQFSGNTIYFGEGSWLTVV.

The gene calls are TRBV2 and TRBJ1-2, with D possibly matching TRBD1 (6 bases). From germline, CDR1 is SNHLY and CDR2 FYNNEI. The germline V and J ends were trimmed by 5 bases and 8 bases, with 12 bases remaining between them. The CDR3 length is 12 residues. CDR3 DNA: TGTGCCAGCAGTCCGACAGGTCTGGGCTACACCTTC. This codes for CASSPTGLGYTF.

The V gene is TRBV5-1, the J gene TRBJ2-3, with 11 bases matching TRBD2. Trimming removed 5 bases from V and 2 bases from J; junction bases left unmatched: 7. Germline CDR1 and CDR2: SGHRS and YFSETQ. The CDR3 extends over 16 amino acids. CDR3 amino acids: CASSLTSGVPTDTQYF. In nucleotides, the CDR3 is TGCGCCAGCAGTCTGACTAGCGGGGTACCCACAGATACGCAGTATTTT.

The chain joins TRBV25-1 to TRBJ2-3; 12 bases match TRBD2. With V trimmed by 6 bases and J by 4 bases, 11 bases remained unmatched. This CDR3 has 17 amino acids. The germline CDR1 and CDR2 sequences are MGHDK and SYGVNS. This chain's CDR3 is CASSGGTSGPLSDTQYF. The DNA for the CDR3 is TGTGCCAGCAGCGGAGGGACTAGCGGGCCCCTGTCAGATACGCAGTATTTT. Combining the CDR3 with reference TRBV25-1 and TRBJ2-3 gives the whole variable domain EADIYQTPRYLVIGTGKKITLECSQTMGHDKMYWYQQDPGMELHLIHYSYGVNSTEKGDLSSESTVSRIRTEHFPLTLESARPSHTSQYLCASSGGTSGPLSDTQYFGPGTRLTVL.